The 9 T cell receptor beta chains reported below all come from one sample, sequenced in a study of blood T cell repertoires in COVID-19. Assay used: immunoSEQ multiplex PCR; TCRdb lists only in-frame clones, some missing. The sample has 110,000 to 150,000 clones, 80% seen once. The sequenced sample was peripheral blood. Every receptor here comes from a man aged 70-80 years who had recovered from COVID-19.

The chain links TRBV20-1 to TRBJ2-7; the match to TRBD1 covers 11 bases. Trimming at V came to 3 bases and at J to 1 base, leaving 11 bases not matched to a gene. The CDR3 covers 17 residues. The germline V gene has CDR1 DFQATT and CDR2 SNEGSKA (reference sequence). This chain's CDR3 is CSASGRDRGILSYEQYF. In nucleotides, the CDR3 is TGCAGTGCTAGTGGTAGGGACAGGGGGATCCTTTCCTACGAGCAGTACTTC.

V and J are TRBV7-2 and TRBJ1-2; 9 bases line up with TRBD1. CDR1 is SGHTA, CDR2 FQGNSA, per germline. With V trimmed by 5 bases and J by 5 bases, 3 bases remained unmatched. The CDR3 loop spans 13 amino acids. CDR3 loop: CASSVGQGYGYTF. Here the CDR3 DNA reads TGTGCCAGCAGCGTCGGACAGGGGTATGGCTACACCTTC.

The chain carries TRBV7-3 and TRBJ2-4; 9 bases match TRBD2. The CDR3 has 16 residues. Germline values: CDR1 SGHTA, CDR2 FQGTGA. The junction had 5 bases not matched to a gene; V was cut back by 5 bases and J by 0 bases. Here the CDR3 DNA reads TGTGCCAGCAGCCTGACAGCGGGAGGAGCCAAAAACATTCAGTACTTC. It specifies CASSLTAGGAKNIQYF.

The chain is built from TRBV21-1 and TRBJ1-4; whether TRBD1, the table's D call, matches the DNA was not checked. TRBV21-1 is a pseudogene locus. The CDR3 sequence is 15 residues long. The DNA of the CDR3 is TGTGCCAGCATGACAAGGACAGGGCGGATGAAAAAACTGTTTTTT. Encoded protein: CASMTRTGRMKKLFF.

There are a few counts of this clone. The V call is TRBV10-2, the J call TRBJ2-7; D perhaps matches TRBD1 (5 bases). From germline, CDR1 is WSHSY and CDR2 SAAADI. V lost 6 bases, J lost 1 base, and 13 bases lay in between. The CDR3 runs 14 residues. The CDR3 bases are TGCGCCAGCAGACAAAGGACAAATTCCTACGAGCAGTACTTC. As protein: CASRQRTNSYEQYF.

This clone came up a few times. The J gene is TRBJ2-1, the V gene TRBV5-1; 8 bases are shared with TRBD2. CDR1 SGHRS and CDR2 YFSETQ come from the germline V gene. The CDR3 has 15 amino acids. V lost 0 bases and J lost 7; bases outside the gene matches: 6. The CDR3 coding sequence is TGCGCCAGCAGCTTGGTTGCGGGAGGTTTGAATGAGCAGTTCTTC. It specifies CASSLVAGGLNEQFF.

The V gene is TRBV25-1, the J gene TRBJ1-6; a possible D gene is TRBD1 (5 bases). The germline CDR1 and CDR2 sequences are MGHDK and SYGVNS. The ends were cut back, 1 base at V and 9 bases at J, with 13 bases in the middle. This CDR3 has 15 residues. CDR3 sequence: CASSEFNRTPSPLHF. As DNA, the CDR3 is TGTGCCAGCAGTGAATTTAACAGGACCCCTTCACCCCTCCACTTT.

The V and J genes are TRBV4-1 and TRBJ1-2; 11 bases match TRBD1. Trimming took 4 bases from V and 4 from J; bases not matched to a gene: 8. The CDR3 runs 16 residues. The germline gives CDR1 MGHRA, CDR2 YSYEKL. CDR3 bases: TGCGCCAGCAGCCCCGCACCGGGACAGGGGGGCTATGGCTACACCTTC. This encodes CASSPAPGQGGYGYTF.

This rearrangement joins TRBV7-5 to TRBJ1-6; the D call TRBD1 from the table was never checked on the DNA. TRBV7-5 is designated a pseudogene. CDR3 size: 20 residues. CDR3 region: CVRSLITSQDPTGVGSPLHF. The CDR3 region has the DNA TGTGTCAGAAGCTTAATCACGAGTCAAGACCCGACAGGGGTGGGTTCACCCCTCCACTTT.